This record looks at one T cell receptor (beta chain) sequence and its context. As yet, its antigen is unknown. Other nucleotide sequences from this sample produce the same CDR3. V lost 4 bases to trimming and J lost 1 base; unmatched junction nucleotides: 10. The CDR3 is 16 residues long. Germline CDR1 is SGDLS and CDR2 is YYNGEE. 60 Vbeta and 13 Jbeta primers were used in PCR. Generated by immunoSEQ multiplex PCR, the TCRdb table keeps only in-frame clones and is missing some. The sample holds approximately 190,000 clones, approximately 80% seen once. This sample was included in a study of cytomegalovirus exposure and HLA in healthy donors. Study findings and constraints: Cytomegalovirus-associated TCR beta chains were listed, numbering 150 to 200.

The rearrangement uses TRBV9 and TRBJ1-1, with TRBD1 matching over 7 bases. This TCR was sampled from a woman in her twenties or thirties in good health and CMV-seropositive. The specimen sequenced was PBMCs. As DNA, the CDR3 is TGTGCCAGCAGCCAAGGAACGACAGGGACGAACACTGAAGCTTTCTTT. Protein product: CASSQGTTGTNTEAFF.